This T cell receptor beta chain comes out of a study of vaccination effects on CD4 cells after COVID-19. On the study more broadly: Sample donation by two convalescent patients took place 16 days and one week before vaccination. Findings of the study overall: Early timepoints after infection were absent, and convalescent patients were few in the study.

Pools of viral peptides were used by the ViraFEST assay to expand antigen-specific CD4+ T cells ahead of sequencing. Isolation of CD4+ T cells took place after approximately ten days of culture. A positive SARS-CoV-2 PCR test fell between March and December 2020. It was with about 10 IU/ml IL-2 and roughly 9.2 ug/ml peptides that more than 1.5 million PBMC per well were cultured. Both day 3 and day 7 saw half the medium replaced with IL-2 medium. The assay was immunoSEQ multiplex PCR, and TCRdb's table has in-frame clones only and misses some. The profile shows around 49,000 clones, about 75% of them singletons. On this clone: Antigen: not known.

Germline-derived CDR1 and CDR2 are SEHNR and FQNEAQ (reference sequence). V was shortened by 5 bases and J by 1 base, with 18 bases between the two germline ends. This CDR3 is built from 16 residues. This TCR was sampled from a human donor who had a prior SARS-CoV-2 infection. The specimen comprised CD4+ T cells from PBMCs cultured with a peptide pool, sampled before COVID-19 vaccination. V usage is TRBV7-9 and J usage is TRBJ2-7; tentative D call: TRBD1 (6 bases). The CDR3 sequence is CASSTLHRAGSYEQYF. The CDR3 DNA reads as TGTGCCAGCAGCACGTTACACAGGGCCGGATCCTACGAGCAGTACTTC.